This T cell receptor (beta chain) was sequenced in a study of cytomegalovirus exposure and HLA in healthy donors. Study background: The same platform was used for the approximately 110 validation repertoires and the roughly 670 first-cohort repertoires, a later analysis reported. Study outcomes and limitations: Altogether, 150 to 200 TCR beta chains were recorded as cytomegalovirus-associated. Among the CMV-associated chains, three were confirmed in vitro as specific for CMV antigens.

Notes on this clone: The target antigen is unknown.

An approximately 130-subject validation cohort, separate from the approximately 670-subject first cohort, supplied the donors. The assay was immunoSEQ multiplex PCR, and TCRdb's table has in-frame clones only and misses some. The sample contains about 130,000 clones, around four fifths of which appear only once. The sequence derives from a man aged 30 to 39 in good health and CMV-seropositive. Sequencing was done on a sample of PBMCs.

For the CDR3, the DNA is TGCAGCGCCGATTCAGGATTCACAGATACGCAGTATTTT. Protein: CSADSGFTDTQYF. The chain links TRBV29-1 to TRBJ2-3, with D unresolved. The V end was cut by 7 bases, the J end by 2 bases, with 13 bases between. This CDR3 is built from 13 residues. CDR1 is SQVTM and CDR2 is ANQGSEA in the germline V gene.